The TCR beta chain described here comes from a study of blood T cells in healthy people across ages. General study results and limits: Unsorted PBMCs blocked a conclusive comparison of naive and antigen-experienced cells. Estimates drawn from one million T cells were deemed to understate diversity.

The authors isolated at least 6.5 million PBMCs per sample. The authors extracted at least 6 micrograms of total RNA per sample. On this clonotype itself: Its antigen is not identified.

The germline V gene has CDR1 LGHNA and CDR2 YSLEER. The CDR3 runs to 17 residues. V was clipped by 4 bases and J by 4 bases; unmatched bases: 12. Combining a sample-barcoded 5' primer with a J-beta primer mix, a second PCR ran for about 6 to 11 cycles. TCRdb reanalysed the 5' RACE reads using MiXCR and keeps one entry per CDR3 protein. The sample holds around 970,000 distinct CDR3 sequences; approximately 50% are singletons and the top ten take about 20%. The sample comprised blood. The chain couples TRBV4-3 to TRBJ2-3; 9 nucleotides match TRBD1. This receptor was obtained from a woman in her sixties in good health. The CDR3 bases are TGCGCCAGCAGCCGACGAGGCGGGACAGGGTTTTCAGATACGCAGTATTTT. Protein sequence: CASSRRGGTGFSDTQYF.